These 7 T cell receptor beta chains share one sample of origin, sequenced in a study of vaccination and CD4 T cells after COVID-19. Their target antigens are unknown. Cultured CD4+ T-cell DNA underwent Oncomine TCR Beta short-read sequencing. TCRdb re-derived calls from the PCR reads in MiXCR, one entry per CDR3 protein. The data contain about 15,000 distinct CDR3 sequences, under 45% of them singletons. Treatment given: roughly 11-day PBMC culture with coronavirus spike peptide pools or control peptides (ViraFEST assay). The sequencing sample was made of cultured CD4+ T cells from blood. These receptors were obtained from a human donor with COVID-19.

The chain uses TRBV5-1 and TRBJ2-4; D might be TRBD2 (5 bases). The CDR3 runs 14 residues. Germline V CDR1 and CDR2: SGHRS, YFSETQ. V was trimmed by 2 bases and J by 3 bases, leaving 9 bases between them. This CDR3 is CASSFEGGKNIQYF. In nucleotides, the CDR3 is TGCGCCAGCAGCTTTGAAGGAGGCAAAAACATTCAGTACTTC.

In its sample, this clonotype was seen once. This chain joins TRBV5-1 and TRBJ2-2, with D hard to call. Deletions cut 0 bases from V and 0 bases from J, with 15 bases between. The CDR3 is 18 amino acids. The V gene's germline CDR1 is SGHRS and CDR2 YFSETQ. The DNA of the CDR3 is TGCGCCAGCAGCTTGGCCTCGATCGGAATATCGAACACCGGGGAGCTGTTTTTT. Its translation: CASSLASIGISNTGELFF.

CDR3 DNA: TGTGCCAGCAGCGTAGACAGGGAGACCGGGGAGCTGTTTTTT. It specifies CASSVDRETGELFF. The chain is built from TRBV7-9 and TRBJ2-2, with 7 bases aligning to TRBD1. This CDR3 region has 14 residues. Germline lookup yields CDR1 SEHNR and CDR2 FQNEAQ (reference sequence). Losses at the gene ends were 5 bases for V and 5 bases for J; bases not matched to a gene: 5.

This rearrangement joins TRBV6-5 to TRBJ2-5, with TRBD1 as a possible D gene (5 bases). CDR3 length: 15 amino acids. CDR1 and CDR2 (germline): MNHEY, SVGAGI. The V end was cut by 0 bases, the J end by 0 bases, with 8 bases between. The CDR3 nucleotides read TGTGCCAGCAGTTACTCGAAAGGGGACCAAGAGACCCAGTACTTC. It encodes CASSYSKGDQETQYF.

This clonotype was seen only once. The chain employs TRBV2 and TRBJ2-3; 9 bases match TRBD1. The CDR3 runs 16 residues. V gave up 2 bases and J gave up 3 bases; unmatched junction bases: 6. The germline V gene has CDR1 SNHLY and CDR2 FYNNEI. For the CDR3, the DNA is TGTGCCAGCAGTGAAACCGACAGGGGGATAACAGATACGCAGTATTTT. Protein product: CASSETDRGITDTQYF. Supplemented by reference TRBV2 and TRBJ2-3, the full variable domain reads EPEVTQTPSHQVTQMGQEVILRCVPISNHLYFYWYRQILGQKVEFLVSFYNNEISEKSEIFDDQFSVERPDGSNFTLKIRSTKLEDSAMYFCASSETDRGITDTQYFGPGTRLTVL.

The CDR3 here is CASSLGGTGGFNEQYF. Here the CDR3 DNA reads TGTGCCAGCAGCTTAGGCGGGACAGGGGGTTTCAACGAGCAGTACTTC. The chain recombines TRBV11-3 with TRBJ2-7, with 11 bases identical to TRBD1. The J segment lost 5 bases and the V segment lost 1 base, leaving 7 bases of the junction unmatched. CDR1 and CDR2 from the germline V gene are SGHNT and YENEEA. The CDR3 totals 16 residues. Using reference TRBV11-3 and TRBJ2-7 for the parts outside the CDR3, the full variable domain is EAGVVQSPRYKIIEKKQPVAFWCNPISGHNTLYWYLQNLGQGPELLIRYENEEAVDDSQLPKDRFSAERLKGVDSTLKIQPAELGDSAVYLCASSLGGTGGFNEQYFGPGTRLTVT.

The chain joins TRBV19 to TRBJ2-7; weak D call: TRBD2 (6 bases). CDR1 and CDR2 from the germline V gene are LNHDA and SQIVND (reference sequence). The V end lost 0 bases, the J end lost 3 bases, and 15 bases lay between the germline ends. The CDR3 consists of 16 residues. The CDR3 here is CASSIEGGISGYEQYF. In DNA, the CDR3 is TGTGCCAGTAGTATAGAGGGCGGGATCTCGGGCTACGAGCAGTACTTC.